The 23 T cell receptor beta chains below come from one sample, sequenced in a study of PD-L1 blockade in urothelial cancer listed by TCRdb under 2017. The time point label, read with the paper, signifies: pretreatment peripheral blood. The protocol used for the library was the immunoSEQ multiplex PCR assay. TCRdb holds this immuneACCESS table with in-frame rearrangements only. Some clones are missing; in checked studies, unresolved V genes explain under half, and the rest has no known cause. The sample table lists under 55,000 clones, under 90% of them with a count of one. In total, the top ten clones hold 3.2% of the sample. The sample consisted of PBMCs, taken around atezolizumab (anti-PD-L1) treatment. These receptors all come from an older man with urothelial cancer.

This sequence joins TRBV9 and TRBJ2-7; TRBD1 matches 7 bases. The CDR3 sequence is 14 residues long. V shed 4 bases, J shed 3 bases, and the junction held 7 bases outside the gene matches. CDR1 is SGDLS and CDR2 is YYNGEE in the germline V gene. This CDR3 reads CASSPRQGNYEQYF. DNA of the CDR3: TGTGCCAGCAGCCCCCGACAGGGAAACTACGAGCAGTACTTC.

This rearrangement joins TRBV27 to TRBJ1-2; D possibly corresponds to TRBD1 (5 bases). This CDR3 is 13 amino acids long. CDR1 is MNHEY, CDR2 SMNVEV, per germline (reference sequence). V lost 6 bases to trimming and J lost 4 bases, with 12 bases between them. The CDR3 nucleotides are TGTGCCAGCAGCCATCGACAGAGCTATGGCTACACCTTC. Residues: CASSHRQSYGYTF.

This chain uses TRBV5-1 with TRBJ2-3; perhaps TRBD2 as D (6 bases). Trimming stripped 2 bases from V and 2 bases from J, with 12 bases between. Germline CDR1 and CDR2: SGHRS and YFSETQ. The CDR3 contains 15 residues. CDR3 sequence: CASSLSGEPTDTQYF. CDR3 nucleotides: TGCGCCAGCAGCTTATCGGGGGAGCCCACAGATACGCAGTATTTT.

This chain links TRBV14 with TRBJ2-6; possible D gene TRBD1, 7 bases. This CDR3 has 18 amino acids. V lost 3 bases to trimming and J lost 0 bases, with 15 bases between them. CDR1 is SGHDN, CDR2 FVKESK, per germline. In DNA form, the CDR3 reads TGTGCCAGCAGCCAGAGCCCGGGGGACAGCTCTGGGGCCAACGTCCTGACTTTC. Protein: CASSQSPGDSSGANVLTF.

The chain recombines TRBV10-3 with TRBJ1-1, with TRBD1 as a possible D gene (5 bases). CDR1 is ENHRY, CDR2 SYGVKD, per germline. With 4 bases removed from V and 1 base from J, the gap between germline ends came to 13 bases. The length of the CDR3 is 15 residues. As DNA, the CDR3 is TGTGCCATCAGTGTTTATGCGGGACCGAACACTGAAGCTTTCTTT. As protein: CAISVYAGPNTEAFF.

The chain combines TRBV30 with TRBJ2-2; D gene unclear. V lost 2 bases, J lost 2 bases, and 3 bases lay in between. Germline CDR1 is GTSNPN and CDR2 is SVGIG (reference sequence). The CDR3 loop spans 12 amino acids. The CDR3 coding sequence is TGTGCCTGGAGTACAAACACCGGGGAGCTGTTTTTT. Translation gives CAWSTNTGELFF.

The rearrangement links TRBV9 to TRBJ1-5; D is ambiguous. The CDR3 consists of 14 residues. Germline V gene data show CDR1 as SGDLS and CDR2 as YYNGEE. V gave up 3 bases and J gave up 7 bases, with 14 bases separating them. CDR3 region: CASSAQGSGQPQHF. The CDR3 DNA sequence: TGTGCCAGCAGCGCACAAGGGTCGGGACAGCCCCAGCATTTT.

The CDR3, as DNA: TGTGCCAGCGTGCGCGCGGTTGGACTAACCGCAACTAATGAAAAACTGTTTTTT. This gives the protein CASVRAVGLTATNEKLFF. V is TRBV7-9 and J is TRBJ1-4; the D is unclear. The CDR3 is 18 amino acids. The V end lost 8 bases, the J end lost 0 bases, and 22 bases lay between the germline ends. CDR1 and CDR2 (germline): SEHNR, FQNEAQ (reference sequence).

The chain recombines TRBV7-2 with TRBJ2-3; perhaps TRBD2 as D (5 bases). The germline V and J ends were trimmed by 5 bases and 8 bases, with 14 bases remaining between them. The CDR3 is 13 amino acids. Germline CDR1 is SGHTA and CDR2 is FQGNSA. The CDR3 here is CASSGRTPGTQYF. The CDR3 coding sequence is TGTGCCAGCAGCGGCAGGACTCCCGGTACGCAGTATTTT. The full variable domain, its missing parts supplied by reference TRBV7-2 and TRBJ2-3, is GAGVSQSPSNKVTEKGKDVELRCDPISGHTALYWYRQSLGQGLEFLIYFQGNSAPDKSGLPSDRFSAERTGGSVSTLTIQRTQQEDSAVYLCASSGRTPGTQYFGPGTRLTVL.

The rearrangement joins TRBV27 to TRBJ2-1; 10 bases are shared with TRBD1. This CDR3 has 15 amino acids. Per germline, CDR1 MNHEY and CDR2 SMNVEV (reference sequence). V lost 2 bases and J lost 7; bases outside the gene matches: 5. The CDR3 sequence is CASSLEGQGRNEQFF. CDR3 DNA: TGTGCCAGCAGTTTAGAGGGACAGGGGCGGAATGAGCAGTTCTTC.

This sequence joins TRBV7-8 and TRBJ2-7, with 8 positions matching TRBD1. This CDR3 contains 18 residues. V shed 3 bases, J shed 0 bases, and the junction held 13 bases outside the gene matches. Germline CDR1 is SGHVS and CDR2 is FQNEAQ. The CDR3 coding sequence is TGTGCCAGCAGCTTTGTCGACAGGGGCTACCTGAGCTCCTACGAGCAGTACTTC. Protein: CASSFVDRGYLSSYEQYF. Supplemented by reference TRBV7-8 and TRBJ2-7, the full variable domain reads GAGVSQSPRYKVAKRGQDVALRCDPISGHVSLFWYQQALGQGPEFLTYFQNEAQLDKSGLPSDRFFAERPEGSVSTLKIQRTQQEDSAVYLCASSFVDRGYLSSYEQYFGPGTRLTVT.

This sequence joins TRBV5-1 and TRBJ2-2, with 9 nucleotides matching TRBD1. The CDR3 has 15 amino acids. The J segment lost 5 bases and the V segment lost 2 bases, leaving 4 bases of the junction unmatched. CDR1 and CDR2 (germline): SGHRS, YFSETQ. The CDR3 coding sequence is TGCGCCAGCAGCTTCGACAGGGGGGATACCGGGGAGCTGTTTTTT. Amino acids: CASSFDRGDTGELFF. Drawing the rest from reference TRBV5-1 and TRBJ2-2, the complete variable domain is KAGVTQTPRYLIKTRGQQVTLSCSPISGHRSVSWYQQTPGQGLQFLFEYFSETQRNKGNFPGRFSGRQFSNSRSEMNVSTLELGDSALYLCASSFDRGDTGELFFGEGSRLTVL.

The rearrangement links TRBV15 to TRBJ2-7; 10 bases fit TRBD2. Germline values: CDR1 LNHNV, CDR2 YYDKDF (reference sequence). The CDR3 is made up of 18 amino acids. Germline trimming cut 6 bases from V and 1 base from J; bases unmatched to any gene: 15. The CDR3 loop reads CATSPSGTYSGGSYEQYF. CDR3 DNA: TGTGCCACCAGTCCCTCGGGGACGTATAGCGGGGGGTCCTACGAGCAGTACTTC.

A single count supports this clone. This chain uses TRBV7-3 with TRBJ2-1; D may be TRBD2 (6 bases). The germline gives CDR1 SGHTA, CDR2 FQGTGA. The CDR3 covers 11 residues. The ends were cut back, 5 bases at V and 10 bases at J, with 9 bases in the middle. In nucleotides, the CDR3 is TGTGCCAGCAGCAGAGGAGGGGAGCAGTTCTTC. Protein product: CASSRGGEQFF.

The rearrangement uses TRBV7-8 and TRBJ2-1, with 7 bases matching TRBD1. Germline V gives CDR1 SGHVS, CDR2 FQNEAQ. The junction had 9 bases not matched to a gene; V was cut back by 5 bases and J by 8 bases. The CDR3 runs 14 residues. CDR3 sequence (DNA): TGTGCCAGCAGCAAGACGACAGGGATCCATGAGCAGTTCTTC. Its translation: CASSKTTGIHEQFF.

On this clone itself: The junction departs from germline at one end; a sequencing error may be responsible. The chain carries TRBV30 and TRBJ2-5; D gene unclear. Germline CDR1 is GTSNPN and CDR2 is SVGIG (reference sequence). The CDR3 totals 13 residues. The CDR3 region has the DNA TGTGCCTGGAGTCCCCAGGCCCGTCAGACCCACTACTTC. The encoded protein is CAWSPQARQTHYF. Drawing the rest from reference TRBV30 and TRBJ2-5, the complete variable domain is SQTIHQWPATLVQPVGSPLSLECTVEGTSNPNLYWYRQAAGRGLQLLFYSVGIGQISSEVPQNLSASRPQDRQFILSSKKLLLSDSGFYLCAWSPQARQTHYFGPGTRLLVL.

The chain links TRBV29-1 to TRBJ1-2; D might be TRBD1 (6 bases). Trimming stripped 7 bases from V and 4 bases from J, with 16 bases between. Germline V CDR1 and CDR2: SQVTM, ANQGSEA. CDR3 length: 13 residues. The CDR3 protein is CSAGGQASYGYTF. The CDR3 region has the DNA TGCAGCGCCGGGGGGCAGGCGAGCTATGGCTACACCTTC.

The chain recombines TRBV19 with TRBJ1-2; D unclear. The CDR3 consists of 14 residues. CDR1 LNHDA and CDR2 SQIVND come from the germline V gene (reference sequence). The V gene lost 4 bases and the J gene lost 7 bases, with 16 bases spanning the gap. The CDR3 region is CASSRGMGHGGYTF. The DNA of the CDR3 is TGTGCCAGTAGTAGAGGGATGGGCCACGGTGGCTACACCTTC. The whole variable domain, filled in from reference TRBV19 and TRBJ1-2, reads DGGITQSPKYLFRKEGQNVTLSCEQNLNHDAMYWYRQDPGQGLRLIYYSQIVNDFQKGDIAEGYSVSREKKESFPLTVTSAQKNPTAFYLCASSRGMGHGGYTFGSGTRLTVV.

The chain carries TRBV5-5 and TRBJ2-7; 7 nucleotides align to TRBD2. CDR3 length equals 15 residues. Germline V lookup: CDR1 SGHKS, CDR2 YYEKEE (reference sequence). V was pared by 0 bases and J by 9 bases, with 12 bases of the junction left unmatched. The CDR3 loop is CASSLEWRLREGQYF. The CDR3 nucleotides are TGTGCCAGCAGCTTGGAATGGCGGCTAAGGGAGGGGCAGTACTTC.

This chain connects TRBV7-2 to TRBJ1-5; D is unclear. The V and J ends lost 3 bases and 5 bases respectively, with 5 bases between them. Per the germline V gene, CDR1 is SGHTA and CDR2 is FQGNSA. This CDR3 comprises 12 residues. CDR3 DNA sequence: TGTGCCAGCAGCTTTTCCGATCAGCCCCAGCATTTT. This sequence encodes CASSFSDQPQHF.

The chain joins TRBV4-3 to TRBJ2-2; possibly TRBD2 for D (5 bases). Trimming cost V 0 bases and J 4 bases, with 15 bases left between them. The CDR3 contains 17 residues. The germline gives CDR1 LGHNA, CDR2 YSLEER. The CDR3 loop is CASSQDSKRFGTGELFF. DNA for the CDR3: TGCGCCAGCAGCCAAGATTCAAAGCGGTTTGGCACCGGGGAGCTGTTTTTT.

V usage is TRBV4-1 and J usage is TRBJ1-1; no clear D. Germline loops: CDR1 MGHRA, CDR2 YSYEKL. The CDR3 spans 15 residues. V lost 0 bases and J 4 bases, leaving 12 bases between the germline ends. The CDR3 nucleotides are TGCGCCAGCAGCCAAGAAGGTGGAGGGCTCACTGAAGCTTTCTTT. It yields the protein CASSQEGGGLTEAFF.

This sequence joins TRBV6-5 and TRBJ1-2, with TRBD1 as a possible D gene (5 bases). The V and J ends lost 0 bases and 4 bases respectively, with 12 bases between them. CDR1 and CDR2 (germline): MNHEY, SVGAGI. The CDR3 is made up of 15 amino acids. The CDR3 region is CASSYSEGLGYGYTF. Written as DNA, the CDR3 is TGTGCCAGCAGTTACTCGGAGGGGCTCGGCTATGGCTACACCTTC.